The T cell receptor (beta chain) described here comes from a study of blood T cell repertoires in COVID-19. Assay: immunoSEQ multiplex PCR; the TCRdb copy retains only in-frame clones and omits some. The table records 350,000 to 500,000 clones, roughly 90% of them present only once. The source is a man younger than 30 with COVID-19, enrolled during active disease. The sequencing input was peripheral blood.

CDR3 protein: CASSNPSGDYEQYF. Written as DNA, the CDR3 is TGTGCCAGCAGCAACCCGTCGGGAGACTACGAGCAGTACTTC. The rearrangement joins TRBV4-2 to TRBJ2-7; tentative D call: TRBD2 (6 bases). The CDR3 extends over 14 amino acids. From germline, CDR1 is LGHNA and CDR2 YNFKEQ. The V gene lost 5 bases and the J gene lost 3 bases, with 14 bases spanning the gap.